This T cell receptor (beta chain) was obtained from a study of blood T cell repertoires in COVID-19. Study in general: Material from acute and convalescent COVID-19 was sourced from the United States, Italy and Spain. T cells, B-cell-depleted T cells, or PBMCs supplied cDNA or gDNA.

V was clipped by 6 bases and J by 4 bases, with 18 bases between them. There are 16 residues in the CDR3. CDR1 and CDR2 from the germline V gene are MNHEY and SVGEGT. Authors' data handling: Amplification of reference gene primers provided the estimated nucleated cell counts. Assay: immunoSEQ multiplex PCR; the TCRdb copy retains only in-frame clones and omits some. That table furnishes V, J and clone size, whereas the DNA furnished D and trimming. In the table there are about 68,000 clones, around 84% of which are singletons. The chain links TRBV6-2 or TRBV6-3 to TRBJ2-2, with D possibly being TRBD2 (5 bases). Sequencing input: peripheral blood. This receptor was identified in a man aged 50 or older with acute or convalescent COVID-19. This chain's CDR3 is CASSPNGEEGTGELFF. Written as DNA, the CDR3 is TGTGCCAGCAGCCCTAATGGGGAAGAGGGCACCGGGGAGCTGTTTTTT.